This is a list of T cell receptor beta chains from one sample in a study of shared clonotypes between healthy human individuals. Clones were sequenced by immunoSEQ multiplex PCR, and TCRdb holds only the in-frame ones, with some missing. The table records about 730,000 clones, roughly 72% of them present only once. Sequenced input: memory CD4+ T cells sorted from blood. All receptors derive from a woman under 40 in good health. Both conserved end residues are part of each CDR3. A D gene is named only where the DNA matches it firmly. The size entry is marked missing in some rows and otherwise reads once, few, many or a size class.

>NA|TRBD1|TRBV7-2|TRBJ2-7
TGTGCCAGCAGCCTCCGGGACAGGGGGCACGAGCAGTACTTC
CASSLRDRGHEQYF
>NA|NA|TRBV27|TRBJ2-3
TGTGCCAGCAGTCCTCAGCTAGGTGGCACAGATACGCAGTATTTT
CASSPQLGGTDTQYF
>NA|NA|TRBV28|TRBJ1-3
TGTGCCAGCAGTTCTTTCTCAGGCGGCTCTGGAAACACCATATATTTT
CASSSFSGGSGNTIYF
>NA|TRBD1|TRBV7-8|TRBJ2-4
TGTGCCAGCAGCTGGAGACAGGGAACCATTCAGTACTTC
CASSWRQGTIQYF
>NA|NA|TRBV6-5|TRBJ2-3
TGTGCCAGCAGTTCTCCCACAGATACGCAGTATTTT
CASSSPTDTQYF
>NA|TRBD2|TRBV27|TRBJ2-3
TGTGCCAGCAGTTTATTTGTAGCGGGGATCACAGATACGCAGTATTTT
CASSLFVAGITDTQYF
>NA|NA|TRBV13|TRBJ2-3
TGTGCCAGCAGCTTAGGGCGCAGGGGAGGCACAGATACGCAGTATTTT
CASSLGRRGGTDTQYF
>few|NA|TRBV19|TRBJ2-3
TGTGCCAGTAGTATCGCAGATACGCAGTATTTT
CASSIADTQYF
>NA|NA|TRBV6-5|TRBJ1-1
TGTGCCAGCAGTTCGGGTCAAGAGGGTGGTGAAGCTTTCTTT
CASSSGQEGGEAFF
>NA|TRBD2|TRBV4-2|TRBJ2-7
TGTGCCAGCAGCCCGACAGCGGGAGGGCCCTACGAGCAGTACTTC
CASSPTAGGPYEQYF
>NA|NA|TRBV29-1|TRBJ2-5
TGCAGCGTTGCGGGGTCAGTAGAGACCCAGTACTTC
CSVAGSVETQYF